A single sample is the source of the 23 T cell receptor delta chains below, sequenced in a study of gamma-delta chains in newborns, infants, children. TCRdb re-processed the reads using CATT. The sample records about 8,500 delta-chain clones, around 3.4% being singletons. The material sequenced was blood. The receptors were gathered from a child who was a newborn, infant or young child, either healthy, febrile or measles-vaccinated (not recorded which).

This clone rates as medium-sized. The same CDR3 can be traced to other DNA sequences in this sample. The CDR3 DNA sequence: TGTGCCTGTGACACCGTGGTGGGGGGCCACTCCTGGGACACCCGACAGATGTTTTTC. Its translation is CACDTVVGGHSWDTRQMFF. The chain is built from TRDV2 and TRDJ3; D possibly corresponds to TRDD3 (6 bases). CDR1 is GEAIGNYY and CDR2 is EKD in the germline V gene. The CDR3 sequence is 19 residues long. Trimming took off 0 bases at V and 0 bases at J, with 14 bases between the two ends.

As for this clone: This specimen includes other DNA sequences encoding the same CDR3. The chain couples TRDV1 to TRDJ1, with TRDD3 matching 9 bases. V shed 3 bases and J 1 base; nucleotides not matched to a gene: 24. Germline V gives CDR1 TSWWSYY, CDR2 QGS. The CDR3 extends over 22 amino acids. The CDR3 is CALGDVQPGARGYAQGTDKLIF. CDR3 in DNA: TGTGCTCTTGGGGACGTTCAGCCGGGGGCGAGGGGATACGCGCAGGGCACCGATAAACTCATCTTT.

This clone was observed a handful of times. Given a much more abundant clone one base away, this may be a read error. Other nucleotide sequences in the sample specify the same CDR3. The chain employs TRDV2 and TRDJ2, with no clear D. The CDR3 covers 16 residues. Germline V gene data show CDR1 as GEAIGNYY and CDR2 as EKD. The V end lost 2 bases, the J end lost 5 bases, and 17 bases lay between the germline ends. The CDR3, as DNA: TGTGCCTGTGACAGGGTGGGCGCCATTTTAACAGCACAACTCTTCTTT. Translated: CACDRVGAILTAQLFF.

This clone ranks as medium-sized (0.01 to 0.1%). At the DNA level, this CDR3 is encoded by other sequences in the same sample as well. In nucleotides, the CDR3 is TGTGCCTGTGATACTGGGGGATACCGTAGCTCCTGGGACACCCGACAGATGTTTTTC. Protein product: CACDTGGYRSSWDTRQMFF. The rearrangement uses TRDV2 and TRDJ3, with 12 bases aligning to TRDD3. Germline-derived CDR1 and CDR2 are GEAIGNYY and EKD. J was trimmed by 0 bases and V by 4 bases; bases with no gene match: 6. The CDR3 consists of 19 residues.

This clone was picked up a small number of times. A much larger clone lies a single base off, so this may be a read error. The identical CDR3 is also encoded by other nucleotide sequences in the sample. The chain combines TRDV2 with TRDJ1; possibly TRDD3 for D (5 bases). The germline CDR1 and CDR2 sequences are GEAIGNYY and EKD. CDR3 length: 15 residues. Trimming left V 7 bases short and J 0 bases short, with 17 bases between. CDR3 coding DNA: TGTGCCTGCGACTCCTTGGGGACTTACACCGATAAACTCATCTTT. Protein product: CACDSLGTYTDKLIF.

This clone was seen a handful of times. This may be a read error, as it is one base from a much larger clone. This sample also contains other DNA sequences that code for the same CDR3. This sequence joins TRDV2 and TRDJ1, with unresolved D. Germline V CDR1 and CDR2: GEAIGNYY, EKD. The CDR3 contains 16 residues. With 0 bases removed from V and 0 bases from J, the gap between germline ends came to 13 bases. This CDR3 reads CACDTVAGGYTDKLIF. DNA of the CDR3: TGTGCCTGTGACACCGTGGCTGGTGGATACACCGATAAACTCATCTTT.

This clone was observed a handful of times. In the same sample, other DNA sequences code for this CDR3. This rearrangement joins TRDV2 to TRDJ1; D perhaps matches TRDD3 (6 bases). Trimming took off 1 base at V and 0 bases at J, with 17 bases between the two ends. This CDR3 has 17 amino acids. The germline gives CDR1 GEAIGNYY, CDR2 EKD. As DNA, the CDR3 is TGTGCCTGTGACACTGGAGGATACAAAGGGGACACCGATAAACTCATCTTT. Translation gives CACDTGGYKGDTDKLIF.

This clone has just a few counts. This is likely an artifact of a read error, given a far larger clone one base away. The chain joins TRDV2 to TRDJ3; D remains unclear. The germline V gene has CDR1 GEAIGNYY and CDR2 EKD. The CDR3 loop spans 13 amino acids. CDR3 DNA sequence: TGTGCCTGTGACACCTGGGACACCCGACAGGTGTTTTTC. It is translated as CACDTWDTRQVFF.

This clone is labeled medium-sized. The J gene is TRDJ2, the V gene TRDV2, with 13 nucleotides matching TRDD3. The CDR3 runs 18 residues. CDR1 is GEAIGNYY and CDR2 is EKD in the germline V gene. With V trimmed by 2 bases and J by 0 bases, 5 bases remained unmatched. CDR3: CACDRLGDTLTLTAQLFF. CDR3 nucleotides: TGTGCCTGTGACAGACTGGGGGATACGCTAACTTTGACAGCACAACTCTTCTTT.

Worth noting for this clone: Compared with germline, one end of the junction differs, possibly owing to a read error. V is TRDV3 and J is TRDJ1; no reliable D call. TCRdb leaves out the J gene; it was filled in here by matching the DNA to germline. This CDR3 comprises 13 residues. Looked up from germline, CDR1 is TVYSNPD and CDR2 is GDNSRS (reference sequence). The CDR3 loop is CAFSSGYTDKLIF. The CDR3, as DNA: TGCGCCTTTAGCTCCGGGTACACCGATAAACTCATCTTT.

This clone turned up a few times. This rearrangement joins TRDV2 to TRDJ3; 12 bases are shared with TRDD3. Germline CDR1 reads GEAIGNYY; CDR2 reads EKD. Losses at the gene ends were 0 bases for V and 1 base for J; bases not matched to a gene: 6. The CDR3 length is 20 residues. The CDR3 sequence: CACDTKTGGYRSWDTRQMFF. The CDR3 DNA follows: TGTGCCTGTGACACCAAAACTGGGGGATACAGATCCTGGGACACCCGACAGATGTTTTTC.

By sample fraction, this clone is medium-sized. At the DNA level, this CDR3 is encoded by other sequences in the same sample as well. This sequence joins TRDV2 and TRDJ3, with 8 bases lining up with TRDD3. The J segment lost 2 bases and the V segment lost 2 bases, leaving 4 bases of the junction unmatched. CDR1 is GEAIGNYY, CDR2 EKD, per germline. This CDR3 spans 17 amino acids. CDR3 sequence: CACDSTGGPWDTRQMFF. The CDR3 DNA is TGTGCCTGTGACAGTACTGGGGGGCCCTGGGACACCCGACAGATGTTTTTC.

The chain has TRDV2 and TRDJ3, with TRDD3 identical over 8 bases. The germline V gene encodes CDR1 GEAIGNYY and CDR2 EKD. This CDR3 has 19 residues. V gave up 1 base and J gave up 0 bases; unmatched junction bases: 7. This CDR3 reads CACDTGGFTSSWDTRQMFF. CDR3 DNA sequence: TGTGCCTGTGACACTGGGGGATTCACCAGCTCCTGGGACACCCGACAGATGTTTTTC.

This clone was found a few times. The mismatch at residue 11 between this DNA's translation and the TCRdb protein of a much larger clone likely reflects a read error; the protein shown is translated from the DNA. CDR3 in amino acids: CACDSTGTSWGTRQMFF. Written as DNA, the CDR3 is TGTGCCTGTGACAGTACTGGGACTTCCTGGGGCACCCGACAGATGTTTTTC. V gene TRDV2 combines with J gene TRDJ3, with D perhaps TRDD2 or TRDD3 (6 bases each). This CDR3 is built from 17 residues. Germline-derived CDR1 and CDR2 are GEAIGNYY and EKD.

This clone was seen only a few times. One end of the junction is discordant with germline, which a read error may explain. Different DNA sequences within this sample yield the same CDR3. V gene TRDV2 combines with J gene TRDJ2; possible D gene TRDD3, 5 bases. Per the germline V gene, CDR1 is GEAIGNYY and CDR2 is EKD. This CDR3 comprises 17 residues. This CDR3 reads CACDTVEGAQMTAQLFF. CDR3 DNA: TGTGCCTGCGACACCGTAGAGGGGGCACAGATGACAGCGCAACTCTTCTTT.

About this clone itself: This may come from a read error, since a much larger clone is one base off. There is no V gene call, and the J gene is TRDJ3; the table gives TRDD3 as D, unverified against the DNA. The CDR3 sequence is 20 residues long. The CDR3 region has the DNA TGTGCCTGTGACACCGTACTGGGGGTCCTCTCCCCCTGGGACACCCGACAGATGTTTTTC. Translating gives CACDTVLGVLSPWDTRQMFF.

Worth noting for this clone: Other nucleotide sequences in the sample specify the same CDR3. The rearrangement uses TRDV2 and TRDJ3; 13 bases agree with TRDD3. The V and J ends lost 0 bases and 0 bases, in that order; junction bases with no gene match: 4. Germline assignment: CDR1 GEAIGNYY and CDR2 EKD. The CDR3 is 20 residues long. CDR3 sequence: CACDTVLGDTGSWDTRQMFF. The CDR3 bases are TGTGCCTGTGACACCGTACTGGGGGATACGGGCTCCTGGGACACCCGACAGATGTTTTTC.

By its share, this clone is medium-sized. The chain has TRDV2 and TRDJ3; maybe TRDD3 (6 bases). In germline, CDR1 is GEAIGNYY, CDR2 EKD. This CDR3 is built from 18 residues. Deletions cut 0 bases from V and 0 bases from J, with 11 bases between. The CDR3 spells CACDTVGGDSWDTRQMFF. CDR3 DNA sequence: TGTGCCTGTGACACCGTTGGGGGCGACTCCTGGGACACCCGACAGATGTTTTTC.

The chain joins TRDV2 to TRDJ3, with 13 nucleotides matching TRDD3. From germline, CDR1 is GEAIGNYY and CDR2 EKD. J lost 0 bases, V lost 3 bases, and 13 bases had no gene match. The CDR3 runs to 22 residues. Written as DNA, the CDR3 is TGTGCCTGTGACTACGCTTACTGGGGGATACGATCCAGCTCCTGGGACACCCGACAGATGTTTTTC. Its translation is CACDYAYWGIRSSSWDTRQMFF.

This clone is labeled as medium-sized. The chain recombines TRDV2 with TRDJ3; 9 bases are shared with TRDD3. The CDR3 loop spans 19 amino acids. Per the germline V gene, CDR1 is GEAIGNYY and CDR2 is EKD. V lost 1 base to trimming and J lost 0 bases; unmatched junction nucleotides: 6. The CDR3 sequence: CACDTKYWGSSWDTRQMFF. The CDR3 DNA is TGTGCCTGTGACACAAAATACTGGGGGAGCTCCTGGGACACCCGACAGATGTTTTTC.

This clone has just a few counts. A read error likely explains why the TCRdb protein, taken from a much larger clone, differs from this DNA's translation at residue 8; the protein shown is translated from the DNA. The rearrangement joins TRDV2 to TRDJ3; 7 bases align to TRDD3. Germline CDR1 reads GEAIGNYY; CDR2 reads EKD. Trimming at V came to 0 bases and at J to 0 bases, leaving 4 bases not matched to a gene. The CDR3 is made up of 18 amino acids. The CDR3 here is CACDTGGSASWDTRQMFF. CDR3 coding DNA: TGTGCCTGTGACACCGGGGGATCCGCCTCCTGGGACACCCGACAGATGTTTTTC.

On this clone: The junction and the germline gene differ at one end; a read error may be behind it. Other DNA variants within this sample encode the same CDR3. The V call is TRDV2, the J call TRDJ2; 13 positions match TRDD3. The CDR3 totals 16 residues. CDR1 is GEAIGNYY, CDR2 EKD, per germline. The CDR3 loop is CACEELGDTLTAQLFF. The CDR3 nucleotides are TGCGCCTGTGAAGAACTGGGGGATACGTTGACAGCACAACTCTTCTTT.

This clone was counted a few times. Since a much larger clone is just one base distant, this may be a read error. This chain joins TRDV2 and TRDJ2; 11 bases fit TRDD3. Germline CDR1 reads GEAIGNYY; CDR2 reads EKD. CDR3 length: 19 amino acids. V dropped 3 bases and J dropped 0; count of bases not matched to a gene: 11. The CDR3 protein is CACDALLGDIRALTAQLFF. CDR3 DNA sequence: TGTGCCTGTGACGCTCTACTGGGGGATATCCGGGCTTTGACAGCACAACTCTTCTTT.